A single sample is the source of the 3 T cell receptor beta chains below, sequenced in a study of OX40 agonist ivuxolimab in advanced cancers. Sequencing was performed with immunoSEQ multiplex PCR; in TCRdb, only in-frame clones are kept and a portion is missing. The sample consists of about 53,000 clones, roughly 87% of them appearing once. The starting material was CD4+ or CD8+ T cells sorted from blood, obtained in a trial of the OX40 agonist ivuxolimab. The receptor source for this set is an adult with an advanced solid tumor such as melanoma, head and neck, liver or kidney cancer.

The chain recombines TRBV11-2 with TRBJ2-1; 9 nucleotides match TRBD1. The CDR3 runs 15 residues. V dropped 2 bases and J dropped 6; count of bases not matched to a gene: 5. CDR1 is SGHAT and CDR2 is FQNNGV in the germline V gene. The chain's CDR3 is CASSLRQGVVNEQFF. The CDR3 DNA reads TGTGCCAGCAGCTTAAGACAGGGGGTTGTCAATGAGCAGTTCTTC.

This sequence joins TRBV9 and TRBJ2-1; tentative D call: TRBD2 (6 bases). Trimming left V 3 bases short and J 1 base short, with 11 bases between. The CDR3 is made up of 15 amino acids. Germline loops: CDR1 SGDLS, CDR2 YYNGEE. The CDR3 sequence is CASSEGGKSYNEQFF. The CDR3 DNA reads TGTGCCAGCAGCGAAGGCGGGAAATCCTACAATGAGCAGTTCTTC.

The chain recombines TRBV14 with TRBJ1-1; 10 bases are shared with TRBD1. Per germline, CDR1 SGHDN and CDR2 FVKESK. With V trimmed by 8 bases and J by 11 bases, 11 bases remained unmatched. The CDR3 is made up of 13 amino acids. This CDR3 is CASRKTGGEVAFF. CDR3 nucleotides: TGTGCCAGCCGCAAGACAGGGGGCGAGGTGGCTTTCTTT.